The rows below give T cell receptor beta chains drawn from one sample of a study of T cell changes during pregnancy in multiple sclerosis. Repertoires were generated with immunoSEQ multiplex PCR, while TCRdb's copy carries only in-frame clones and drops some. Of under 100,000 clones detected, 94% appear once; the ten largest clones hold about 2.3%. This material consisted of peripheral blood, taken in the third trimester of pregnancy. Receptors originate from a female donor with multiple sclerosis, enrolled in a pregnancy study. The CDR3 runs from the conserved cysteine through the conserved F or W. D genes are given only for firm matches. Clone size is given for some rows only: seen once, a few or many times, or a class if the clone is expanded.

d_gene: TRBD1; v_gene: TRBV19; abundance: -; j_gene: TRBJ1-2; CDR3aa: CASSPGQGLIYGYTF; CDR3nt: TGTGCCAGTAGTCCGGGACAGGGTCTAATCTATGGCTACACCTTC
d_gene: -; v_gene: TRBV7-9; abundance: -; j_gene: TRBJ1-5; CDR3aa: CASSTGQISNQPQHF; CDR3nt: TGTGCCAGCAGCACCGGACAGATTAGCAATCAGCCCCAGCATTTT
d_gene: TRBD1; v_gene: TRBV9; abundance: -; j_gene: TRBJ1-2; CDR3aa: CASSVEGAVNYGYTF; CDR3nt: TGTGCCAGCAGCGTAGAGGGGGCAGTTAACTATGGCTACACCTTC
d_gene: -; v_gene: TRBV4-1; abundance: -; j_gene: TRBJ2-5; CDR3aa: CASSQNGGPKETQYF; CDR3nt: TGCGCCAGCAGCCAAAACGGAGGTCCCAAAGAGACCCAGTACTTC
d_gene: -; v_gene: TRBV19; abundance: -; j_gene: TRBJ2-1; CDR3aa: CASSSGGPHNEQFF; CDR3nt: TGTGCCAGTAGTTCCGGGGGGCCCCACAATGAGCAGTTCTTC
d_gene: -; v_gene: TRBV5-1; abundance: -; j_gene: TRBJ2-2; CDR3aa: CASRRQRTDTGELFF; CDR3nt: TGCGCCAGCAGGCGACAGAGGACGGACACCGGGGAGCTGTTTTTT
d_gene: -; v_gene: TRBV11-2; abundance: -; j_gene: TRBJ2-7; CDR3aa: CASSSIVFEQYF; CDR3nt: TGTGCCAGCAGCTCCATAGTTTTCGAGCAGTACTTC
d_gene: TRBD1; v_gene: TRBV19; abundance: -; j_gene: TRBJ1-1; CDR3aa: CASSIITRGLGTEAFF; CDR3nt: TGTGCCAGTAGTATAATTACCAGGGGGCTCGGCACTGAAGCTTTCTTT
d_gene: -; v_gene: TRBV18; abundance: -; j_gene: TRBJ1-2; CDR3aa: CASSPQAGVNGDGYTF; CDR3nt: TGTGCCAGCTCACCACAGGCAGGGGTGAATGGGGATGGCTACACCTTC
d_gene: -; v_gene: TRBV9; abundance: -; j_gene: TRBJ2-1; CDR3aa: CASSVTIGSGANEQFF; CDR3nt: TGTGCCAGCAGCGTAACGATTGGATCAGGCGCTAATGAGCAGTTCTTC
d_gene: TRBD2; v_gene: TRBV7-9; abundance: -; j_gene: TRBJ2-7; CDR3aa: CASSLLAGGPYEQYF; CDR3nt: TGTGCCAGCAGCCTACTAGCGGGGGGCCCCTACGAGCAGTACTTC
d_gene: -; v_gene: TRBV6-1; abundance: -; j_gene: TRBJ1-5; CDR3aa: CASTSFQGGPQHF; CDR3nt: TGTGCCAGCACGAGCTTCCAGGGAGGGCCCCAGCATTTT
d_gene: -; v_gene: TRBV6-5; abundance: -; j_gene: TRBJ1-6; CDR3aa: CASSYGGSPLHF; CDR3nt: TGTGCCAGCAGTTATGGGGGGTCACCCCTCCACTTT
d_gene: TRBD2; v_gene: TRBV7-2; abundance: once; j_gene: TRBJ2-3; CDR3aa: CASRRTSGSTDTQYF; CDR3nt: TGTGCCAGCAGGAGGACTAGCGGCAGCACAGATACGCAGTATTTT
d_gene: -; v_gene: TRBV10-1; abundance: -; j_gene: TRBJ2-4; CDR3aa: CASSESMTGEGNIQYF; CDR3nt: TGCGCCAGCAGTGAGTCTATGACAGGGGAGGGGAACATTCAGTACTTC
d_gene: -; v_gene: TRBV5-1; abundance: -; j_gene: TRBJ1-4; CDR3aa: CASRLNEKLFF; CDR3nt: TGCGCCAGCAGGTTAAATGAAAAACTGTTTTTT
d_gene: TRBD2; v_gene: TRBV5-1; abundance: -; j_gene: TRBJ2-7; CDR3aa: CASSLRGGGVQSTQYF; CDR3nt: TGCGCCAGCAGCTTGAGGGGCGGGGGGGTCCAAAGCACGCAGTACTTC
d_gene: -; v_gene: TRBV2; abundance: -; j_gene: TRBJ2-2; CDR3aa: CASSEWDINTGELFF; CDR3nt: TGTGCCAGCAGTGAATGGGACATAAACACCGGGGAGCTGTTTTTT
d_gene: -; v_gene: TRBV19; abundance: once; j_gene: TRBJ1-4; CDR3aa: CASSIWGELFF; CDR3nt: TGTGCCAGTAGTATATGGGGGGAACTGTTTTTT
d_gene: TRBD2; v_gene: TRBV6-4; abundance: -; j_gene: TRBJ2-1; CDR3aa: CASSTYRGGNEQFF; CDR3nt: TGTGCCAGCAGTACCTACCGGGGGGGCAATGAGCAGTTCTTC
d_gene: TRBD2; v_gene: TRBV7-3; abundance: -; j_gene: TRBJ2-2; CDR3aa: CASSFRLSGVGELFF; CDR3nt: TGTGCCAGCAGCTTCCGTCTTAGCGGGGTCGGGGAGCTGTTTTTT
d_gene: TRBD1; v_gene: TRBV5-1; abundance: -; j_gene: TRBJ1-5; CDR3aa: CASSLEGAKNQPQHF; CDR3nt: TGCGCCAGCAGCTTGGAGGGGGCTAAAAATCAGCCCCAGCATTTT
d_gene: -; v_gene: TRBV21-1; abundance: -; j_gene: TRBJ2-3; CDR3aa: CASPPGTSGGRIFTDTQYF; CDR3nt: TGTGCCAGTCCTCCCGGGACTAGCGGGGGGCGGATTTTCACAGATACGCAGTATTTT
d_gene: -; v_gene: TRBV30; abundance: -; j_gene: TRBJ1-2; CDR3aa: CAWSVPPLRGGDYGYTF; CDR3nt: TGTGCCTGGAGTGTTCCCCCCCTCCGGGGGGGCGACTATGGCTACACCTTC
d_gene: TRBD1; v_gene: TRBV27; abundance: -; j_gene: TRBJ2-2; CDR3aa: CASSLVGQGGTGELFF; CDR3nt: TGTGCCAGCAGTTTAGTGGGACAGGGGGGCACCGGGGAGCTGTTTTTT
d_gene: -; v_gene: TRBV2; abundance: once; j_gene: TRBJ1-6; CDR3aa: CASRILSGGSYNSPLHF; CDR3nt: TGTGCCAGCAGAATCCTATCGGGGGGCTCCTATAATTCACCCCTCCACTTT
d_gene: -; v_gene: TRBV4-1; abundance: -; j_gene: TRBJ2-3; CDR3aa: CASSPRGSGIGTDTQYF; CDR3nt: TGCGCCAGCAGCCCACGGGGGTCAGGCATCGGCACAGATACGCAGTATTTT
d_gene: -; v_gene: TRBV10-3; abundance: -; j_gene: TRBJ1-3; CDR3aa: CAISPKQGGSGNTIYF; CDR3nt: TGTGCCATCAGCCCGAAACAGGGCGGCTCTGGAAACACCATATATTTT
d_gene: -; v_gene: TRBV10-3; abundance: -; j_gene: TRBJ1-3; CDR3aa: CAISGGQGASSGNTIYF; CDR3nt: TGTGCCATCAGTGGGGGGCAGGGAGCTTCCTCTGGAAACACCATATATTTT
d_gene: TRBD1; v_gene: TRBV7-9; abundance: -; j_gene: TRBJ1-2; CDR3aa: CASSPRGYGTGEDGYTF; CDR3nt: TGTGCCAGCAGCCCGAGGGGTTACGGGACAGGGGAGGATGGCTACACCTTC
d_gene: -; v_gene: TRBV2; abundance: -; j_gene: TRBJ2-7; CDR3aa: CASSDQGLEQYF; CDR3nt: TGTGCCAGCAGTGACCAGGGGCTCGAGCAGTACTTC
d_gene: TRBD2; v_gene: TRBV7-8; abundance: -; j_gene: TRBJ2-2; CDR3aa: CASSLLAGGPGELFF; CDR3nt: TGTGCCAGCAGCTTACTAGCGGGGGGGCCCGGGGAGCTGTTTTTT
d_gene: TRBD1; v_gene: TRBV28; abundance: once; j_gene: TRBJ1-1; CDR3aa: CASSSQDRGLSPKAFF; CDR3nt: TGTGCCAGCAGTTCCCAGGACAGGGGCCTTTCTCCAAAAGCTTTCTTT